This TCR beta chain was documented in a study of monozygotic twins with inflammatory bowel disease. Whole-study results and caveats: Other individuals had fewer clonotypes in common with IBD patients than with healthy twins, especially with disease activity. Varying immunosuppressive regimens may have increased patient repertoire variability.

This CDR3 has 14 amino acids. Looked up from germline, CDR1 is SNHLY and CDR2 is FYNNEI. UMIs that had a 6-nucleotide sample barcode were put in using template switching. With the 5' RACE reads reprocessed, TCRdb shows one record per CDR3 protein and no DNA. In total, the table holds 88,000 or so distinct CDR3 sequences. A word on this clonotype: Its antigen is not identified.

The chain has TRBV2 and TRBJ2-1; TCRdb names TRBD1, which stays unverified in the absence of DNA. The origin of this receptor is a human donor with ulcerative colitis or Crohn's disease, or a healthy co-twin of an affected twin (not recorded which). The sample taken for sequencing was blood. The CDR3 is CASSDQGWMAEQFF.